The entry below gives a single T cell receptor beta chain sequence along with its context. This entry belongs to a study of blood T cell repertoires in COVID-19. The wider study: The samples span acute and convalescent COVID-19 from the United States, Italy and Spain.

The length of the CDR3 is 14 residues. CDR1 WNHNN and CDR2 SYGVQD come from the germline V gene (reference sequence). The V and J ends lost 4 bases and 7 bases respectively, with 13 bases between them. Only in-frame clones appear in the TCRdb table, and some are missing; sequencing was by immunoSEQ multiplex PCR. The sample yields about 80,000 clones, roughly four fifths seen once. This clonotype originated in a woman in her seventies with acute or convalescent COVID-19. This chain connects TRBV10-1 to TRBJ2-2; D might be TRBD2 (6 bases). The specimen was peripheral blood. CDR3 protein: CASSARPGGGELFF. In nucleotides, the CDR3 is TGCGCCAGCAGTGCTAGACCCGGGGGCGGGGAGCTGTTTTTT.